The T cell receptor (beta chain) under discussion was sequenced for a study of T cell repertoires in cytomegalovirus infection. Across the whole study: Epitope selection comprised recently identified HLA-C-restricted CMV epitopes and well-studied HLA-B-restricted CMV epitopes.

TCRdb redid the calling of the reads with MiXCR, one entry per CDR3 protein. Altogether about 480,000 distinct CDR3 sequences are present, around 30% being singletons, with the ten largest covering roughly 16%. Worth noting for this clonotype: What it binds is not known.

The study, taken as a whole, reports: The ex vivo response was dominated by HLA-C-restricted CMV-specific TCR beta clonotypes.

The sequenced sample was cultured PBMCs, obtained from culture after CMV antigen stimulation. The source of this sequence is a human donor in good health (CMV status not recorded). Some clones in this sample may be carry-over from other donors' samples.

The CDR3 loop reads CASSRRGGAGGTEAFF. CDR3 in DNA: TGTGCCAGCAGCCGGAGGGGAGGGGCAGGCGGCACTGAAGCTTTCTTT. The chain combines TRBV7-2 with TRBJ1-1; TRBD1 might be the D (5 bases). In germline, CDR1 is SGHTA, CDR2 FQGNSA. The CDR3 has 16 residues. Between the trimmed V and J ends, which lost 5 bases and 4 bases, there was a span of 20 bases.